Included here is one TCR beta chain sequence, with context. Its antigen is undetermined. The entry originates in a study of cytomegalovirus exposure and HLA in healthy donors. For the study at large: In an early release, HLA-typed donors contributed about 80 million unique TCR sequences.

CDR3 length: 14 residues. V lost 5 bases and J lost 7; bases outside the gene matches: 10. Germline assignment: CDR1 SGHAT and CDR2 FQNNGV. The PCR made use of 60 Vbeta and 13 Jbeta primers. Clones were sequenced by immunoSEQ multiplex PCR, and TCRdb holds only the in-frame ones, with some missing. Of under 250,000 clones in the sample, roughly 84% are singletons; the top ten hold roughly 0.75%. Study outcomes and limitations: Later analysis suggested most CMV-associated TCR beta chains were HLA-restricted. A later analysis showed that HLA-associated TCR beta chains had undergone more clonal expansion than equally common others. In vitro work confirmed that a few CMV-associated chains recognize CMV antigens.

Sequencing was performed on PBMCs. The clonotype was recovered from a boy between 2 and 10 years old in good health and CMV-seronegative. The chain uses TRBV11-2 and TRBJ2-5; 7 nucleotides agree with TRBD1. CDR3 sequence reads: CASSQDRETSTQYF. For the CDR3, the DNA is TGTGCCAGCAGCCAAGACAGGGAAACGTCGACCCAGTACTTC.